Given below is one TCR beta chain in context. Its antigen is not identified. The sample comes from a study of cytomegalovirus exposure and HLA in healthy donors. PCR primers comprised 60 Vbeta and 13 Jbeta primers. TCRdb keeps only in-frame clones here, not all; method: immunoSEQ multiplex PCR. This sample's clone table lists around 100,000 clones. Study-wide results and caveats: Within the data, a cluster of highly shared sequence variants was likely a sequencing artifact.

Sequencing input: PBMCs. The sequence came from a man aged 25-45 years in good health and CMV-seronegative.

The CDR3 loop is CASMGGQGEWSSPLHF. The DNA of the CDR3 is TGTGCCAGTATGGGGGGACAGGGTGAATGGAGTTCACCCCTCCACTTT. J is TRBJ1-6 and V is TRBV19; 9 bases agree with TRBD1. This CDR3 region has 16 residues. The germline CDR1 and CDR2 sequences are LNHDA and SQIVND (reference sequence). Trimming took 7 bases from V and 9 from J; bases not matched to a gene: 13.